The 8 T cell receptor beta chains listed next were all sequenced from one sample in a study of tumor and adjacent non-tumor tissue in lung cancer listed by TCRdb under 2018. RNA was isolated from bulk, unsorted tissue, and RNA quality was assessed with a NanoDrop ND-1000 and an Agilent 2100. Normal lung samples were distant non-tumor tissue taken more than 3 cm from the tumor edge. The protocol used for the library was multiplex PCR. Sequencing instrument: Illumina HiSeq 2500. Following protocols modified from ARM-PCR, the researchers constructed TCRbeta libraries through three rounds of nested PCR with primers (Table S4). Through fastp at Q25 and MiXCR, TCRdb rebuilt clones from the public reads, retaining in-frame beta chains. Entries that share a CDR3 protein sequence are merged under the most common genes and DNA. This sample comprises roughly 75,000 distinct CDR3 sequences, about two thirds of them detected only once. 25% to 35% of the sample comes from the top ten.

What was sequenced was distant non-tumor lung tissue. The receptor set was obtained from a woman aged 50 to 65 with non-small cell lung cancer.

V and J are TRBV20-1 and TRBJ2-2; D is uncertain. The CDR3 runs 12 residues. Trimming took 5 bases from V and 7 from J, leaving 11 bases between them. The germline V gene has CDR1 DFQATT and CDR2 SNEGSKA (reference sequence). This chain's CDR3 is CSAAHGSGELFF. The CDR3 nucleotides are TGCAGTGCTGCCCATGGTAGCGGGGAGCTGTTTTTT.

The table lists this clonotype with a few counts. A much bigger clone sits one base away, suggesting this may be a read error. This rearrangement joins TRBV28 to TRBJ2-1; unclear D gene. Germline V lookup: CDR1 MDHEN, CDR2 SYDVKM. The ends were cut back, 7 bases at V and 0 bases at J, with 19 bases in the middle. The CDR3 loop spans 17 amino acids. CDR3 amino acids: CASNTRLLLSSYNEQFF. DNA for the CDR3: TGTGCCAGCAACACCCGACTCCTGCTGAGCTCCTACAATGAGCAGTTCTTC.

As to this clonotype: A junction boundary mismatches the germline segment, possibly from a read error. The chain has TRBV29-1 and TRBJ2-7; tentatively, D is TRBD1 or TRBD2 (5 bases each). Germline V lookup: CDR1 SQVTM, CDR2 ANQGSEA. This CDR3 is built from 14 residues. The CDR3 sequence: CIVEVGANSYEQYF. The DNA of the CDR3 is TGCATCGTTGAAGTCGGGGCTAACTCCTACGAGCAGTACTTC.

The chain links TRBV12-3 or TRBV12-4 to TRBJ2-5; the match to TRBD1 covers 9 bases. The length of the CDR3 is 15 residues. The J segment lost 7 bases and the V segment lost 3 bases, leaving 9 bases of the junction unmatched. CDR3 DNA: TGTGCCAGCAGTTTCCGGGACAGGGCTGTGTGGACCCAGTACTTC. Residues: CASSFRDRAVWTQYF.

The rearrangement links TRBV20-1 to TRBJ2-7; D possibly corresponds to TRBD1 (6 bases). Germline values: CDR1 DFQATT, CDR2 SNEGSKA (reference sequence). This CDR3 has 15 amino acids. For the CDR3, the DNA is TGCAATGCCTCACCGGATGGACAGAGGGAATACGAGCAGTACTTC. Its translation: CNASPDGQREYEQYF.

The chain is built from TRBV5-1 and TRBJ2-7, with D uncertain. CDR1 SGHRS and CDR2 YFSETQ come from the germline V gene. CDR3 length: 13 residues. Deletions cut 4 bases from V and 0 bases from J, with 8 bases between. CDR3 coding DNA: TGCGCCAGCAGCCTGGGTCACTCCTACGAGCAGTACTTC. It translates to CASSLGHSYEQYF.

This rearrangement joins TRBV7-8 to TRBJ2-7; D not certain. Germline lookup yields CDR1 SGHVS and CDR2 FQNEAQ. There are 14 residues in the CDR3. Deletions cut 1 base from V and 4 bases from J, with 11 bases between. In nucleotides, the CDR3 is TGTGCCAGCAGCTTAGGAGTCAGCAATTACGAGCAGTACTTC. Encoded protein: CASSLGVSNYEQYF.

In its sample, this clonotype was seen a few times. Given a much more abundant clone one base away, this may be a read error. The chain carries TRBV4-3 and TRBJ2-7, with 9 bases matching TRBD2. CDR3 length: 17 amino acids. The V gene's germline CDR1 is LGHNA and CDR2 YSLEER. The CDR3 sequence is CASNQEQAGGARNEQYF. For the CDR3, the DNA is TGCGCCAGCAACCAAGAGCAAGCGGGAGGAGCGAGGAACGAGCAGTACTTC.